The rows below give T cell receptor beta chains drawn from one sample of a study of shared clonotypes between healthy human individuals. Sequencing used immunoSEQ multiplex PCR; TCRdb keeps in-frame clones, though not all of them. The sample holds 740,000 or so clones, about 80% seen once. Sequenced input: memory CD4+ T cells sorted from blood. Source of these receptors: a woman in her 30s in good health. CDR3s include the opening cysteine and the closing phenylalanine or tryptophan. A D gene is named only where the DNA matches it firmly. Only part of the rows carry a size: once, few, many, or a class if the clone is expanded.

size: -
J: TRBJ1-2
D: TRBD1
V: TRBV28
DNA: TGTGCCAGCAGTTTGGAGAGGGGGCTTGGCTACACCTTC
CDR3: CASSLERGLGYTF

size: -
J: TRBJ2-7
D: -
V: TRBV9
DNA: TGTGCCAGCAGCAAGGGACCGAGCTACGAGCAGTACTTC
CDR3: CASSKGPSYEQYF

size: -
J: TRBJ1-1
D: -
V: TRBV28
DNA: TGTGCCAGTCAGGAGGGTGGTACTGAAGCTTTCTTT
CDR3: CASQEGGTEAFF

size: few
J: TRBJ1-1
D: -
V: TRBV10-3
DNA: TGTGCCATCAGTGAGTCGCAGGGGACGAACACTGAAGCTTTCTTT
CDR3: CAISESQGTNTEAFF

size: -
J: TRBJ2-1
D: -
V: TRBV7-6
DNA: TGTGCCAGCACCTCTTCCCGTCGGGCTAGCAATGAGCAGTTCTTC
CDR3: CASTSSRRASNEQFF

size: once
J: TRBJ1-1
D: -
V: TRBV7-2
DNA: TGTGCCAGCAGCTTACTCGGTAACACTGAAGCTTTCTTT
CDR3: CASSLLGNTEAFF

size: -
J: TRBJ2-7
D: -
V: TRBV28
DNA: TGTGCCAGCAAAACTAAAGGACATTTATCCTACGAGCAGTACTTC
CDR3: CASKTKGHLSYEQYF

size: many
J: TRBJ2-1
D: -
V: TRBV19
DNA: TGTGCCAGTAGTCGATTTCGGGTAGTGAGGGAAGGGGGGGATGAGCAGTTCTTC
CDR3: CASSRFRVVREGGDEQFF

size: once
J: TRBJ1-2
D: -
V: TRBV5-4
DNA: TGTGCCACCACCCCCGGGGGGACACCTTCCCTTCTTGGCTACACCTTC
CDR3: CATTPGGTPSLLGYTF

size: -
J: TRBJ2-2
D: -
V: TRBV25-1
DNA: TGTGCCAGCAGTGAATTACGGGAGCTGTTTTTT
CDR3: CASSELRELFF

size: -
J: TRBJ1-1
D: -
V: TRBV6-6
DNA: TGTGCCAGCAGTTACTTTAACACTGAAGCTTTCTTT
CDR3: CASSYFNTEAFF

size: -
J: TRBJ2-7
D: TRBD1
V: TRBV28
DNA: TGTGCCAGCAGTTTACGAGACAGGGCCAACGAGCAGTACTTC
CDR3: CASSLRDRANEQYF

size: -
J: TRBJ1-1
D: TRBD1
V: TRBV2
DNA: TGTGCCAGCACCCCAGGGACAGCGAACACTGAAGCTTTCTTT
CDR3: CASTPGTANTEAFF

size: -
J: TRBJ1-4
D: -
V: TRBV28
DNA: TGTGCCAGCAGATCCGGGGGCCCTGGTGAAAAACTGTTTTTT
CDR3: CASRSGGPGEKLFF

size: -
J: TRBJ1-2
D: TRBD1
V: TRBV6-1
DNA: TGTGCCAGCAGTGGGCAGGGGGAGCGTGGCTACACCTTC
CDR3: CASSGQGERGYTF

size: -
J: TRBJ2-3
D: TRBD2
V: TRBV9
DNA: TGTGCCAGCAGCCCTGGGACTAGCGGGAGAGCAGATACGCAGTATTTT
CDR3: CASSPGTSGRADTQYF

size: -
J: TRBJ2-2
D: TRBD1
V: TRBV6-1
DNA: TGTGCCAGCAGTAATGGACAGGGAACCGGGGAGCTGTTTTTT
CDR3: CASSNGQGTGELFF

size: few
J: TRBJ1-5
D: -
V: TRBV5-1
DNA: TGCGCCAGCAGCTTGTCTCGGGATAACTATCAGCCCCAGCATTTT
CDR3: CASSLSRDNYQPQHF

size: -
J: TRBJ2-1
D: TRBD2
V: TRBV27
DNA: TGTGCCAGCAGTTTGGGCGGCGGGAGGACATACAATGAGCAGTTCTTC
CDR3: CASSLGGGRTYNEQFF

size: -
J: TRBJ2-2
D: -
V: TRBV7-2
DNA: TGTGCCAGCAGCTTAAACATACTAGCCGGGTCGAACACCGGGGAGCTGTTTTTT
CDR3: CASSLNILAGSNTGELFF

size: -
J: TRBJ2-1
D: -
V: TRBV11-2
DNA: TGTGCCAGCAGCTTCCGGGCAGGGCAGTTCTTC
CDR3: CASSFRAGQFF

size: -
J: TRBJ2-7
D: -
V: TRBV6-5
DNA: TGTGCCAGCAGTTACGGGGCGACAGCTTACGAGCAGTACTTC
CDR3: CASSYGATAYEQYF

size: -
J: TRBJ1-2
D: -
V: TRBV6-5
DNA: TGTGCCAGCAGTTACTCGAAGTCGGGGGTTCAAGGCTACACCTTC
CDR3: CASSYSKSGVQGYTF

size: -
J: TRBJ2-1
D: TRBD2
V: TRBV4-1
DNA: TGCGCCAGCAGCCAGCCCGGGGGGAGAAGCGGGAGGTACAATGAGCAGTTCTTC
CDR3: CASSQPGGRSGRYNEQFF

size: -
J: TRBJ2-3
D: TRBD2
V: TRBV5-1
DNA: TGCGCCAGCAGCCACGGACTAGCGGGAGTGGCCTTAGATACGCAGTATTTT
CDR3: CASSHGLAGVALDTQYF

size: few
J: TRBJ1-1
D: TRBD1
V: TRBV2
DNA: TGTGCCACTAGTCCTACAGGGGTCGCTTTCTTT
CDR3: CATSPTGVAFF

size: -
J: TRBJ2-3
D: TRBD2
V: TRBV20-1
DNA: TGCAGTGCTCCAGTGGGCGGGAGGCAGTATTTT
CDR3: CSAPVGGRQYF

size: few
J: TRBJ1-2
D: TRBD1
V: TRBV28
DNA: TGTGCCAGCAGTACGGGACAGGGATTACCTAACTATGGCTACACCTTC
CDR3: CASSTGQGLPNYGYTF

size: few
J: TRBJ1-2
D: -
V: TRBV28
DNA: TGTGCCACCTTGAAGGTGTGGGAGTATGGCTACACCTTC
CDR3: CATLKVWEYGYTF